The 8 T cell receptor beta chains in this list originate from one sample, sequenced in a study of blood T cells in healthy people across ages. Then a second PCR, running roughly 7 to 11 cycles, was carried out with a sample-barcoded 5' primer and a J-beta primer mix. TCRdb passed the 5' RACE reads through MiXCR, listing each CDR3 protein once. The table records more than 600,000 distinct CDR3 sequences, just under 25% of them present only once. These data were also reused for a study on T cells of mothers and their children.

Sequencing was done on a sample of blood. The source of these receptors is a boy aged 5-17 years in good health.

The J gene is TRBJ2-1, the V gene TRBV28; 10 bases line up with TRBD1. The DNA matches TRBJ2-7 better at its end, which makes the J call doubtful. Germline V gene lookup returns CDR1 MDHEN and CDR2 SYDVKM. This CDR3 contains 19 residues. Written as DNA, the CDR3 is TGTGCCAGCAGTCTACTCACCCCGGCTCTGGACAGGGGGGTCGACGAGCAGTACTTC. Translation gives CASSLLTPALDRGVDEQYF.

With respect to this clonotype: At one end, the junction sequence differs from germline, possibly due to a read error. This rearrangement joins TRBV9 to TRBJ2-5; TRBD1 agrees at 7 bases. This CDR3 is 15 amino acids long. Germline loops: CDR1 SGDLS, CDR2 YYNGEE. DNA for the CDR3: TGTGCCAGCAACGTATCCTACAGGGGAAGGGAGACCCAGTACTTC. Protein sequence: CASNVSYRGRETQYF.

The chain recombines TRBV10-3 with TRBJ2-5; TRBD2 matches at 10 bases. CDR1 is ENHRY, CDR2 SYGVKD, per germline. Trimming took 4 bases from V and 4 from J; bases not matched to a gene: 6. The CDR3 sequence is 15 residues long. Here the CDR3 reads CAISALAGETETQYF. CDR3 in DNA: TGTGCCATCAGTGCGCTAGCGGGGGAGACAGAGACCCAGTACTTC.

There are a few counts of this clonotype. The rearrangement joins TRBV29-1 to TRBJ1-1, with 7 nucleotides matching TRBD1. V gave up 6 bases and J gave up 3 bases; unmatched junction bases: 7. Germline values: CDR1 SQVTM, CDR2 ANQGSEA. The CDR3 is made up of 13 amino acids. Here the CDR3 reads CSVRGRYYTEAFF. DNA of the CDR3: TGCAGCGTAAGGGGGCGTTATTACACTGAAGCTTTCTTT.

This clonotype was observed a few times. This chain links TRBV20-1 with TRBJ2-1, with D possibly being TRBD2 (6 bases). Deletions cut 5 bases from V and 0 bases from J, with 14 bases between. Looked up from germline, CDR1 is DFQATT and CDR2 is SNEGSKA (reference sequence). The CDR3 totals 15 residues. The chain's CDR3 is CSAFDLEGSYNEQFF. The CDR3 nucleotides read TGCAGTGCTTTTGACCTGGAGGGCTCCTACAATGAGCAGTTCTTC.

This clonotype occurred a few times. The junction shows a germline mismatch at one end, possibly a read error. V gene TRBV7-3 combines with J gene TRBJ1-2; 7 nucleotides line up with TRBD1. CDR3 size: 16 residues. Germline V gene data show CDR1 as SGHTA and CDR2 as FQGTGA. The CDR3 nucleotides are TGTGCCAGCAGCTTAGACCCCCACGCAGGGGGGGATGGCTACGCCTTC. Its protein product is CASSLDPHAGGDGYAF.

V and J are TRBV12-3 or TRBV12-4 and TRBJ1-3; D may be TRBD1 (6 bases). This CDR3 has 17 amino acids. Trimming left V 1 base short and J 0 bases short, with 13 bases between. The CDR3 reads CASSLVSGDASGNTIYF. The DNA for the CDR3 is TGTGCCAGCAGTTTAGTATCAGGGGATGCCTCTGGAAACACCATATATTTT.

V and J are TRBV20-1 and TRBJ2-1, with TRBD2 identical over 8 bases. The CDR3 consists of 13 residues. From germline, CDR1 is DFQATT and CDR2 SNEGSKA (reference sequence). The J segment lost 7 bases and the V segment lost 1 base, leaving 3 bases of the junction unmatched. CDR3 bases: TGCAGTGCTAGAGTTAGCGGGATTAATGAGCAGTTCTTC. It translates to CSARVSGINEQFF.